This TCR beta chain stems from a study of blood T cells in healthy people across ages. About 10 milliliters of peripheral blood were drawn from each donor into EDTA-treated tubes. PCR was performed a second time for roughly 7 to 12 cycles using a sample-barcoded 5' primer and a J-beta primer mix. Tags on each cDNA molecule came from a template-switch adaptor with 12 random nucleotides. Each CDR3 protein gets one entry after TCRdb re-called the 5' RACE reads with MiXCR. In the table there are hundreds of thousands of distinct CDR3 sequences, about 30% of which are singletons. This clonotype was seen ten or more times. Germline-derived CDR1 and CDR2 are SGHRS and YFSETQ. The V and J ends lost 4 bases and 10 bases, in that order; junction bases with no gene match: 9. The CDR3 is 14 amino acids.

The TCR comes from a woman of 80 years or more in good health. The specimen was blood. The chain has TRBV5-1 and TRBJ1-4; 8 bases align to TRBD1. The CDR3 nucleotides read TGCGCCAGCAGCCTAGGGACAGGTTACGGAAAACTGTTTTTT. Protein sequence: CASSLGTGYGKLFF.